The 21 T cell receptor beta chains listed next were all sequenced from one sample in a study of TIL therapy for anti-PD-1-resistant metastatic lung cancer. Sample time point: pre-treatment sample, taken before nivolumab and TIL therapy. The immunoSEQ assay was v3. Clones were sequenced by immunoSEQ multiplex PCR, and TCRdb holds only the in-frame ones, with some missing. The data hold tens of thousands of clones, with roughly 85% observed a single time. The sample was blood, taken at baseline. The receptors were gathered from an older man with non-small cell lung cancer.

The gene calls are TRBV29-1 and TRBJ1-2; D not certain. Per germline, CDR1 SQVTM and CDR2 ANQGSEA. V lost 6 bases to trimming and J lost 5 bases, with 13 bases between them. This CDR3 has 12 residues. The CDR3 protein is CSVPLRQYGYTF. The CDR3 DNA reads TGCAGCGTACCATTGAGGCAATATGGCTACACCTTC.

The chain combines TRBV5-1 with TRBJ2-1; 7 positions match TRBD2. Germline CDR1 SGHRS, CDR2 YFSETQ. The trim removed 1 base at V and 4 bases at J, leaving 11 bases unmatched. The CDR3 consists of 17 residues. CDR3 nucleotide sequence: TGCGCCAGCAGCTTGTTGGAGCAGCGGGACTTTTACAATGAGCAGTTCTTC. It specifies CASSLLEQRDFYNEQFF.

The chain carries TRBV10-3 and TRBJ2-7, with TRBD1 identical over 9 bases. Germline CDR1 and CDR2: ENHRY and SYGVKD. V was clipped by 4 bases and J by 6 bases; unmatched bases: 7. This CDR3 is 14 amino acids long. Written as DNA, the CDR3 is TGTGCCATCAGTGGGACAGGGGTGCTCGGCGAGCAGTACTTC. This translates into CAISGTGVLGEQYF.

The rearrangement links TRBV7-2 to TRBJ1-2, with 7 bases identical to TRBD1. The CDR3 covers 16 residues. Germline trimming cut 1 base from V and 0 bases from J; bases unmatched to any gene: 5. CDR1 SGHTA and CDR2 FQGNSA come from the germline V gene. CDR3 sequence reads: CASSLDGGTANYGYTF. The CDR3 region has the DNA TGTGCCAGCAGCTTAGATGGGGGGACAGCTAACTATGGCTACACCTTC.

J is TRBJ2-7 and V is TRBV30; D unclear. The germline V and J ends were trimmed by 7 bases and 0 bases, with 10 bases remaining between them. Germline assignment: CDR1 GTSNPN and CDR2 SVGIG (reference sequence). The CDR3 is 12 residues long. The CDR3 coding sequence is TGTGCCTTTGACGGATCCTCCTACGAGCAGTACTTC. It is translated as CAFDGSSYEQYF.

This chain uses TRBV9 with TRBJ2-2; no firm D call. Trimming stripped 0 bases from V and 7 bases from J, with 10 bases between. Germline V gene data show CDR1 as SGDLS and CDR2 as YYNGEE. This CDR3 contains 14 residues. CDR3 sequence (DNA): TGTGCCAGCAGCGTAGCACAATCAGACGGGGAGCTGTTTTTT. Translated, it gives CASSVAQSDGELFF.

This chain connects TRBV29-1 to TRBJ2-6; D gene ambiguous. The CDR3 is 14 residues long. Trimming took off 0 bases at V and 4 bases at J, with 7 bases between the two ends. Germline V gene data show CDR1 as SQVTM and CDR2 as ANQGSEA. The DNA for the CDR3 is TGCAGCGTTGAAGAAAGACGGGGGGCCAACGTCCTGACTTTC. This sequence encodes CSVEERRGANVLTF.

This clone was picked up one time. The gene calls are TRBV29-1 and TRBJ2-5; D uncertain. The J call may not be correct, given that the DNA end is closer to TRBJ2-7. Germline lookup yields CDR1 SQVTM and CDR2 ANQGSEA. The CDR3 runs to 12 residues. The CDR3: CSVKSDTYEQYF. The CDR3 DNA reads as TGCAGCGTTAAAAGCGATACCTACGAGCAGTACTTC.

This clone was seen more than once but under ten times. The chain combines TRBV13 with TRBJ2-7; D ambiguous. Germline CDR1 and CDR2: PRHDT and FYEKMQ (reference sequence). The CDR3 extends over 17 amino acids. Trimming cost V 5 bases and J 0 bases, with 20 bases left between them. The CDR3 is CASSHLPGRLSSYEQYF. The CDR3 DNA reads TGTGCCAGCAGCCACCTACCCGGCAGACTGAGCTCCTACGAGCAGTACTTC. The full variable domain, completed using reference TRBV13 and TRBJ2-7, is AAGVIQSPRHLIKEKRETATLKCYPIPRHDTVYWYQQGPGQDPQFLISFYEKMQSDKGSIPDRFSAQQFSDYHSELNMSSLELGDSALYFCASSHLPGRLSSYEQYFGPGTRLTVT.

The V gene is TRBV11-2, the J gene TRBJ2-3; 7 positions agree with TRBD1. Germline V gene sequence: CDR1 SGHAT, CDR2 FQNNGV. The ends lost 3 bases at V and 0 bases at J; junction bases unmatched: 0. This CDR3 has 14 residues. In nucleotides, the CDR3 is TGTGCCAGCAGCTTGGACAGGAGCACAGATACGCAGTATTTT. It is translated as CASSLDRSTDTQYF. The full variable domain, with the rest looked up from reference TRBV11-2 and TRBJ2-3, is EAGVAQSPRYKIIEKRQSVAFWCNPISGHATLYWYQQILGQGPKLLIQFQNNGVVDDSQLPKDRFSAERLKGVDSTLKIQPAKLEDSAVYLCASSLDRSTDTQYFGPGTRLTVL.

CDR3: CASKWGLDEQFF. The CDR3 bases are TGTGCCAGCAAGTGGGGCCTCGATGAGCAGTTCTTC. This chain joins TRBV6-1 and TRBJ2-1; D might be TRBD1 (5 bases). Germline assignment: CDR1 MNHNS and CDR2 SASEGT. V was trimmed by 7 bases and J by 8 bases, leaving 12 bases between them. The CDR3 consists of 12 residues.

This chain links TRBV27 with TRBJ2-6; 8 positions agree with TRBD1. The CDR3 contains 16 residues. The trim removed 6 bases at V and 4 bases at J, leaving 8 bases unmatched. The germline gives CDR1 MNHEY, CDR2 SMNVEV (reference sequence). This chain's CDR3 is CASRAAGGLGANVLTF. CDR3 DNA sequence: TGTGCCAGCAGAGCTGCAGGGGGCTTAGGGGCCAACGTCCTGACTTTC.

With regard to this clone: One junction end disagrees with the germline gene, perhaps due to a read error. CDR3 nucleotides: TGTGCCAGCAGCTTAGGGGCCGGAAATTCAGGGGTCCACTTC. This gives the protein CASSLGAGNSGVHF. The rearrangement links TRBV7-3 to TRBJ2-7; D might be TRBD1 (6 bases). Germline-derived CDR1 and CDR2 are SGHTA and FQGTGA. The CDR3 runs 14 residues.

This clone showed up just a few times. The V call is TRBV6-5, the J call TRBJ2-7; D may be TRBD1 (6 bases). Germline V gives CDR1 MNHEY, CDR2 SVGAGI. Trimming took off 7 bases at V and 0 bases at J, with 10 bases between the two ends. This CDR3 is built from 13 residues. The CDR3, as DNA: TGTGCCAGCAAGGGGGTTAGCTCCTACGAGCAGTACTTC. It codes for CASKGVSSYEQYF.

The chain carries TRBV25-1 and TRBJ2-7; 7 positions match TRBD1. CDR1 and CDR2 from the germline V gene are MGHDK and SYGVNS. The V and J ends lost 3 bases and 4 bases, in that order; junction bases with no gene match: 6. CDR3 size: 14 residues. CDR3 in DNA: TGTGCCAGCAGTGACACGGGACAGAGGTACGAGCAGTACTTC. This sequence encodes CASSDTGQRYEQYF.

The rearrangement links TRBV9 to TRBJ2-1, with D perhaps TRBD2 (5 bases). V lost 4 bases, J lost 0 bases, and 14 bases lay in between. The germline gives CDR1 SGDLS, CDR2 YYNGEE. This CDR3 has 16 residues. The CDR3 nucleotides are TGTGCCAGCAGCCTGAGTGGAGGATTCTCCTACAATGAGCAGTTCTTC. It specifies CASSLSGGFSYNEQFF.

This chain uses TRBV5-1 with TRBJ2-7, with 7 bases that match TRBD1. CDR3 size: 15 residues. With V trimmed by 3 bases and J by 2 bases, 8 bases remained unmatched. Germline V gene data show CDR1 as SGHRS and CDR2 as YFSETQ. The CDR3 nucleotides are TGCGCCAGCAGCTGGGGACAGACCTCAGCCTACGAGCAGTACTTC. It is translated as CASSWGQTSAYEQYF.

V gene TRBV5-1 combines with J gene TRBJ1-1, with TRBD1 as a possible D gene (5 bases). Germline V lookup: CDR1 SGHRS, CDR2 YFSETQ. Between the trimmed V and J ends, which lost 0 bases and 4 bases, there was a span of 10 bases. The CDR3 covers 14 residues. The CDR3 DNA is TGCGCCAGCAGCTTGGATGGGGGGACCACTGAAGCTTTCTTT. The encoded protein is CASSLDGGTTEAFF.

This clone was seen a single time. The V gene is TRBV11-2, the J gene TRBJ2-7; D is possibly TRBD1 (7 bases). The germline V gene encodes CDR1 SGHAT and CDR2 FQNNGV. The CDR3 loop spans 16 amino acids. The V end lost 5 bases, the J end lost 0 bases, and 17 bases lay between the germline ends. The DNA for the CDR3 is TGTGCCAGCAGCGGTTCCGGGACAGCGGGCTCCTACGAGCAGTACTTC. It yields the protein CASSGSGTAGSYEQYF.

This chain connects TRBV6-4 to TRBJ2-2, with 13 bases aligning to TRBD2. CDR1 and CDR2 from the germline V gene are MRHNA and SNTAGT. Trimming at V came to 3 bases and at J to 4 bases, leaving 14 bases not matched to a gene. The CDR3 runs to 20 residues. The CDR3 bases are TGTGCCAGCAGTGATCCCGGGACTAGCGGGAATCCGACCTGCACCGGGGAGCTGTTTTTT. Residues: CASSDPGTSGNPTCTGELFF.

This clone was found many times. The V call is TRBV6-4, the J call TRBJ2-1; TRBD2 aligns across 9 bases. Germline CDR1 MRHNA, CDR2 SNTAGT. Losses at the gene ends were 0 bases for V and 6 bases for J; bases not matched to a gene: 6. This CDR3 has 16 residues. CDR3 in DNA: TGTGCCAGCAGTGACTCTTTAGCGGGAGAGGGCAATGAGCAGTTCTTC. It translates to CASSDSLAGEGNEQFF.